The clone carrying this T cell receptor (beta chain) appeared many times. Its antigen is currently unknown. This record comes from a study of T-cell reconstitution after alpha-beta-depleted transplantation in children. Broader study findings: By about two months after transplant, alpha-beta T cells reportedly arose from several hundred graft clones that had expanded. Surviving recipient cells, namely T cells and thymic progenitors, were the source of high day-60 TCRbeta diversity in some patients.

The length of the CDR3 is 15 residues. V lost 3 bases and J lost 6; bases outside the gene matches: 9. Germline CDR1 DFQATT, CDR2 SNEGSKA (reference sequence). Construction of the TCRbeta library involved unique molecular identifiers. MiXCR, run by TCRdb on the PCR reads, gives a single entry per CDR3 protein. The sample shows around 580,000 distinct CDR3 sequences, under 30% of them seen only once. This receptor was identified in a boy younger than two who had a stem cell transplant for acute myeloid leukemia, so the T cells may come from the graft donor. This rearrangement joins TRBV20-1 to TRBJ1-4, with 8 bases matching TRBD1. The source material was PBMCs, mostly from graft donor cells, sampled 360 days after TCRalphabeta/CD19-depleted stem cell transplant. The CDR3 DNA follows: TGCAGTGCTAGGGGACTCGGACAGGGCGATGAAAAACTGTTTTTT. It encodes CSARGLGQGDEKLFF.